This TCR beta chain was identified during a study of T-cell memory formation after mild COVID-19. General study results and limits: The appearance of some responding clones in pre-infection memory suggested that cross-reactive memory joined. Second-wave clones with a day 37 peak had unconfirmed SARS-CoV-2 specificity.

Via MiXCR, TCRdb re-called the 5' RACE reads, giving one row per CDR3 protein. The sample includes about 350,000 distinct CDR3 sequences, about 13% of them seen just once. Germline V gene lookup returns CDR1 SGHDT and CDR2 YYEEEE. With termini counted, the CDR3 has 16 amino acids. There are a few counts of this clonotype. Its target is unknown. The DNA is left out, because the CDR3 cannot be placed on it with certainty; the CDR3 is given as TCRdb lists it. The rearrangement joins TRBV5-6 to TRBJ2-2; the table names TRBD1, a call not compared with the DNA. This sequence originates from a young man who had mild COVID-19 (a few samples of this study predate the infection). Cell type and time point are not known. The sequenced material came from PBMCs or a T cell subset sorted from them (not recorded which). CDR3 in amino acids: CASSLGQGANPGSCFF.